This TCR beta chain was sequenced for a study of T cells in Graves' hyperthyroidism and ophthalmopathy. Hyperthyroidism of Graves' type that showed no ophthalmopathy progression within 18 months was stable. The TCR beta CDR3 regions underwent amplification using RNA transcripts as the source. First-round RT-PCR targeting the TCR CDR3 was performed with the HTBI primer set. TCRdb analysed the multiplex PCR reads with MiXCR anew, one entry per CDR3 protein. This table has 600,000 or so distinct CDR3 sequences, 40% to 55% appearing once. The sequence was obtained from a woman between 18 and 29 years old with Graves' hyperthyroidism. Specimen: peripheral blood or thyroid tissue (not recorded which).

The CDR3 loop is CASSQSSVTEAFF. The DNA of the CDR3 is TGCGCCAGCAGCCAAAGCTCAGTCACTGAAGCTTTCTTT. The rearrangement joins TRBV5-1 to TRBJ1-1; D remains ambiguous. This CDR3 region has 13 residues. V lost 4 bases and J lost 4, with 11 bases in between. Germline V CDR1 and CDR2: SGHRS, YFSETQ.